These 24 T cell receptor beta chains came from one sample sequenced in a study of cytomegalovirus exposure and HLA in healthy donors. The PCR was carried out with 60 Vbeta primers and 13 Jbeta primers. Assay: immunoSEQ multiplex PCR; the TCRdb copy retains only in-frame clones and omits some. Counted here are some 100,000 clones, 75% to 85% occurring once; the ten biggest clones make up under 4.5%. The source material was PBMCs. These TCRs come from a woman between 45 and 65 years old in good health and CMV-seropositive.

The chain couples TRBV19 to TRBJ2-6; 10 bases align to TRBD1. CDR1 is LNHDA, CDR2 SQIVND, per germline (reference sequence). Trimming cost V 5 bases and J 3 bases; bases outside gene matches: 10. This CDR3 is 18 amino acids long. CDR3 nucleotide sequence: TGTGCCAGTAGTGCCGGGACAGGGGCCTTTGGTGGGGCCAACGTCCTGACTTTC. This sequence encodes CASSAGTGAFGGANVLTF.

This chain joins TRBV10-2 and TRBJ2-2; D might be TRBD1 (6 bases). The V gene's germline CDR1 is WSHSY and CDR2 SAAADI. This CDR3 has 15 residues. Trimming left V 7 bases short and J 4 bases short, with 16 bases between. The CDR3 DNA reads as TGCGCCAGCAAACAGGGAAGGGGTGTCACCGGGGAGCTGTTTTTT. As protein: CASKQGRGVTGELFF.

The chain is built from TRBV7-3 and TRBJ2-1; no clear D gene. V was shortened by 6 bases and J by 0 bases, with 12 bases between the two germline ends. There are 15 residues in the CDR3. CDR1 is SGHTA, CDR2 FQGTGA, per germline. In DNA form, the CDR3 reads TGTGCCAGCAGTTCGGCGGAGATCTCCTACAATGAGCAGTTCTTC. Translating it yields CASSSAEISYNEQFF.

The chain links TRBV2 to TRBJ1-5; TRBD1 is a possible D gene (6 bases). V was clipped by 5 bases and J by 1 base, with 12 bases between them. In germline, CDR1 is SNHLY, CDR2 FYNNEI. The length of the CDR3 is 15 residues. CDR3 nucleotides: TGTGCCAGCAGTCCAGGGGAAGAGAGCAATCAGCCCCAGCATTTT. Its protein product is CASSPGEESNQPQHF.

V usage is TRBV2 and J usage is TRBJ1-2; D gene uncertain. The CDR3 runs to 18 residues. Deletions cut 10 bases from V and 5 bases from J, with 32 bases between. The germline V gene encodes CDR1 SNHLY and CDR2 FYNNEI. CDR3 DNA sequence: TGTGCCACCAAAGTCCTCCGCGGACGGAGGAACTTAGATTATGGCTACACCTTC. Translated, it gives CATKVLRGRRNLDYGYTF.

DNA of the CDR3: TGTGCCAGCAGCGATCGGACTAGCGCCTACAATGAGCAGTTCTTC. Amino acid sequence: CASSDRTSAYNEQFF. The chain uses TRBV9 and TRBJ2-1; 9 nucleotides agree with TRBD2. J was trimmed by 2 bases and V by 3 bases; bases with no gene match: 3. The CDR3 length is 15 residues. Germline loops: CDR1 SGDLS, CDR2 YYNGEE.

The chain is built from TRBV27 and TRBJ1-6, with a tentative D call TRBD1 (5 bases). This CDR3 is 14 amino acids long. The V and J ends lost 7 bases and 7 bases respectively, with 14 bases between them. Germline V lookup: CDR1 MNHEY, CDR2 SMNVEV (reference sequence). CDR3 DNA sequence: TGTGCCAGCACTAGGGTAGGGGAAAATTCACCCCTCCACTTT. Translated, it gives CASTRVGENSPLHF.

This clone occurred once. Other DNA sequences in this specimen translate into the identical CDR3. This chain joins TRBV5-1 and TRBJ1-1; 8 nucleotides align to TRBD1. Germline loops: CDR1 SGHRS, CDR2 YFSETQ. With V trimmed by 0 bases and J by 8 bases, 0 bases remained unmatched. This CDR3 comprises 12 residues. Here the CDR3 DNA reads TGCGCCAGCAGCTTGGCAGGGGGCGAAGCTTTCTTT. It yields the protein CASSLAGGEAFF.

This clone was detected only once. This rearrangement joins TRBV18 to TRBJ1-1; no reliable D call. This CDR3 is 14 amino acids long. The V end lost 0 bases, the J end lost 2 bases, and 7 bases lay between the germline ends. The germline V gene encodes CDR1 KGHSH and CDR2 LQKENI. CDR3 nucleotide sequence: TGTGCCAGCTCACCACCGGAGAGTAACACTGAAGCTTTCTTT. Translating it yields CASSPPESNTEAFF.

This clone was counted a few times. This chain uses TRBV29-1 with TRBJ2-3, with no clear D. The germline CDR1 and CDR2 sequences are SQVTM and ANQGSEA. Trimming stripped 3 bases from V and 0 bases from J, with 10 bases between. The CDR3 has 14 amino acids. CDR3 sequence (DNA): TGCAGCGTTGAGGGCCTGAAGAGCACAGATACGCAGTATTTT. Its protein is CSVEGLKSTDTQYF.

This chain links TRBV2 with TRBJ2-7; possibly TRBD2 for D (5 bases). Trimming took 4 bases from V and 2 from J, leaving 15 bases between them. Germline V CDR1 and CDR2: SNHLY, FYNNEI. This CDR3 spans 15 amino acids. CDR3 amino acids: CASSGAGGATYEQYF. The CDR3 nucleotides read TGTGCCAGCAGTGGGGCCGGAGGCGCAACCTACGAGCAGTACTTC.

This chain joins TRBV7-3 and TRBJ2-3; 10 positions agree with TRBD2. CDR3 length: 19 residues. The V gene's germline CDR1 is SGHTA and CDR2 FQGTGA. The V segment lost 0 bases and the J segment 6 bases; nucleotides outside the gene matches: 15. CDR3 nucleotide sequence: TGTGCCAGCAGCTTAACGAGGATGGGGAGCGGGGGGGCAAGCGATACGCAGTATTTT. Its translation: CASSLTRMGSGGASDTQYF. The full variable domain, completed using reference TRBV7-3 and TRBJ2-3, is GAGVSQTPSNKVTEKGKYVELRCDPISGHTALYWYRQSLGQGPEFLIYFQGTGAADDSGLPNDRFFAVRPEGSVSTLKIQRTERGDSAVYLCASSLTRMGSGGASDTQYFGPGTRLTVL.

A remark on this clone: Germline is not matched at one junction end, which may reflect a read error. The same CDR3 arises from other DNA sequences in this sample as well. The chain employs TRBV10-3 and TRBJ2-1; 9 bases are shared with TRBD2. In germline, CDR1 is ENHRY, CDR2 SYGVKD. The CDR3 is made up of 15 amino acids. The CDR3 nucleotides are TGCGCCATCAGGGCGGCAGGCGGGGGGGCCGATGAGCAGTTCTTC. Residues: CAIRAAGGGADEQFF.

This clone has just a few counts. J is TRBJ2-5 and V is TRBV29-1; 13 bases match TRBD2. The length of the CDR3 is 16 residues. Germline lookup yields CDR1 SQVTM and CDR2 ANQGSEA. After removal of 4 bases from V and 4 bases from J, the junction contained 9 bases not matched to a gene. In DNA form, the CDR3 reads TGCAGCGTTGGACTAGCGGGAGGCGGAGGCGGAGAGACCCAGTACTTC. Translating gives CSVGLAGGGGGETQYF.

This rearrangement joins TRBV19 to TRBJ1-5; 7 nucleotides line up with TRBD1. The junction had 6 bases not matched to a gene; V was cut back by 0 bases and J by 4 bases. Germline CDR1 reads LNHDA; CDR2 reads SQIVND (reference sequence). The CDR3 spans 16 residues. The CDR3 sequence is CASSIEGTVVNQPQHF. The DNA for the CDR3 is TGTGCCAGTAGTATAGAGGGGACAGTAGTTAATCAGCCCCAGCATTTT.

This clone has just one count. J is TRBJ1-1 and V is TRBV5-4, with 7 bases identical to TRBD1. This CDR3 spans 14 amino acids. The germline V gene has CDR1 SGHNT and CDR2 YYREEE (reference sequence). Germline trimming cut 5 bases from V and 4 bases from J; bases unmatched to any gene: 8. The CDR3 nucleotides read TGTGCCAGCAGTTTTAGGGGGCAGAGCACTGAAGCTTTCTTT. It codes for CASSFRGQSTEAFF.

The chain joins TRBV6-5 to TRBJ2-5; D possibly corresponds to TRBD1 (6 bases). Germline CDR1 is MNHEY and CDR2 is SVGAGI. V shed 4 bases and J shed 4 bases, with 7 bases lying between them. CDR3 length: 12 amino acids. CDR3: CASSSQGETQYF. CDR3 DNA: TGTGCCAGCAGTTCACAGGGAGAGACCCAGTACTTC.

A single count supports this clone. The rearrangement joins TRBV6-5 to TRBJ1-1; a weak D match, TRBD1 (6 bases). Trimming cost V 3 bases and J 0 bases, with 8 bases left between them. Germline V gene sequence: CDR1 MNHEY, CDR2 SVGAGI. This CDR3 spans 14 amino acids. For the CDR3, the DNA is TGTGCCAGCAGTTATAGGACAGTGAACACTGAAGCTTTCTTT. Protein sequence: CASSYRTVNTEAFF.

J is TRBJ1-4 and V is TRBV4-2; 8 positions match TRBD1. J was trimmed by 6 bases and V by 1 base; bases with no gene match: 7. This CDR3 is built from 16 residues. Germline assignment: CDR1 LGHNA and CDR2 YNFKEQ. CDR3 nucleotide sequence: TGTGCCAGCAGCCAAGTCACGAAACAGGGGGATGAAAAACTGTTTTTT. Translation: CASSQVTKQGDEKLFF.

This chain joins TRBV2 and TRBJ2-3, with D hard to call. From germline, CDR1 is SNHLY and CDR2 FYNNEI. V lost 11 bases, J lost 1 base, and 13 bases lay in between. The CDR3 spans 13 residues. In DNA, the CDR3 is TGTGCCCCCAAGAGCCAGGGCACAGATACGCAGTATTTT. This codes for CAPKSQGTDTQYF.

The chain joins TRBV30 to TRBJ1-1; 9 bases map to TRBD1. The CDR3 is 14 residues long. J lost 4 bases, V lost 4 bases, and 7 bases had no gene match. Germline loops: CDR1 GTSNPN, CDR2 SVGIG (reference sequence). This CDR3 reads CAWTTGGKATEAFF. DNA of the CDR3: TGTGCCTGGACCACAGGGGGCAAGGCCACTGAAGCTTTCTTT.

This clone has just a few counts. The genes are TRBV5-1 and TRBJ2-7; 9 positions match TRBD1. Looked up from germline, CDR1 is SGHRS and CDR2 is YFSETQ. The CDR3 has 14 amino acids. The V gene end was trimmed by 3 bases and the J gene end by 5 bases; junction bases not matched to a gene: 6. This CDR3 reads CASSWGQGSNEQYF. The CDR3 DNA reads TGCGCCAGCAGCTGGGGACAGGGAAGTAACGAGCAGTACTTC.

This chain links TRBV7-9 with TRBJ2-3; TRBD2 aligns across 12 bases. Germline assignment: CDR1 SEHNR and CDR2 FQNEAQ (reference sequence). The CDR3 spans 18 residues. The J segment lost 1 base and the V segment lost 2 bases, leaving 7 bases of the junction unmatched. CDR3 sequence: CASSLLAGGVFRTDTQYF. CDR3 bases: TGTGCCAGCAGCTTACTAGCGGGGGGGGTATTTCGCACAGATACGCAGTATTTT.

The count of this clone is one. Here the CDR3 reads CASSDSGQVQETQYF. The CDR3, as DNA: TGTGCCAGCAGCGATTCAGGACAGGTTCAAGAGACCCAGTACTTC. The rearrangement uses TRBV7-9 and TRBJ2-5; the match to TRBD1 covers 7 bases. The CDR3 extends over 15 amino acids. Losses at the gene ends were 5 bases for V and 2 bases for J; bases not matched to a gene: 8. Per germline, CDR1 SEHNR and CDR2 FQNEAQ (reference sequence).